This T cell receptor (beta chain) derives from a study of blood T cell repertoires in COVID-19 (dated by TCRdb to the early 2020s). Study-level background: Samples from collaborators originated in the United States, Italy and Spain and spanned both the acute and convalescent phases of COVID-19. Subjects who had been exposed to COVID-19, were actively infected with it, or had recovered from it provided the deeply sampled blood TCRbeta repertoires that made up the dataset. Where HLA class I and class II types were available, the types were taken from metadata supplied by the sample provider, not from assay-based typing. The repertoires were made available in a free public database intended to serve as a resource for research on the immune response to SARS-CoV-2. The prospective study material was composed of cDNA or gDNA derived from T cells, B-cell-depleted T cells, or PBMCs. The samples were drawn from two sources: the first 160 participants of the ongoing ImmuneRACE study, and fewer than 1,500 subjects contributed by 6 global collaborators. Sample metadata almost always included a de-identified subject ID, COVID-19 status, age in years and sex.

As regards this clone: Which antigen it targets is not known. The record has no base qualities; no much larger clone is one base away.

The collaborating institutions used their own protocols to collect whole blood in K2EDTA tubes. For TCRbeta analysis, collaborators shipped samples in one of three forms: frozen whole blood, isolated PBMCs, or DNA extracted from either of those sample types. Paper-wide results and their limitations: The quantity of clinical and demographic metadata differed by source and by participant and was supplied without curation.

TCRbeta CDR3 regions were amplified from genomic DNA using the immunoSEQ Assay, a bias-controlled multiplex PCR. As for the authors' bioinformatics: Within the assay, amplification of reference gene primers was used to estimate how many nucleated cells each sample contained. Sequence reads were collapsed and filtered to measure the absolute abundance of every unique TCRbeta CDR3 rearrangement. For each sample, productive Simpson clonality was calculated as the square root of Simpson's diversity index over productive rearrangements. TCRdb retrieved this table from immuneACCESS and kept in-frame rearrangements only. Not all clones are present; in checked studies, unresolved V genes account for under half, and no reason is known for the remainder. V and J calls and clone size come straight from that table; D and trimming were deduced from the DNA. The sample yields roughly 300,000 clones; over 75% were counted once. Together, the top ten hold approximately 7.9% of the sample.

Including cysteine and phenylalanine, the CDR3 has 13 amino acids. Only the CDR3 portion is preserved as DNA: 39 bases, with reading frame beginning at the first base. Trimming removed 2 bases from V and 11 bases from J, leaving 15 bases between the germline ends. CDR1 SEHNR and CDR2 FQNEAQ are derived from the germline V gene (reference sequence). This receptor was obtained from a human donor in a cohort sampled during active COVID-19. In this chain, TRBV7-9 is recombined with TRBJ1-1; the D segment cannot be called with confidence. Sequencing was carried out using peripheral blood. The CDR3 in this case is CASSLSPAPRAFF. In nucleotide form, the sequence is TGTGCCAGCAGCTTAAGTCCGGCTCCGCGGGCTTTCTTT.